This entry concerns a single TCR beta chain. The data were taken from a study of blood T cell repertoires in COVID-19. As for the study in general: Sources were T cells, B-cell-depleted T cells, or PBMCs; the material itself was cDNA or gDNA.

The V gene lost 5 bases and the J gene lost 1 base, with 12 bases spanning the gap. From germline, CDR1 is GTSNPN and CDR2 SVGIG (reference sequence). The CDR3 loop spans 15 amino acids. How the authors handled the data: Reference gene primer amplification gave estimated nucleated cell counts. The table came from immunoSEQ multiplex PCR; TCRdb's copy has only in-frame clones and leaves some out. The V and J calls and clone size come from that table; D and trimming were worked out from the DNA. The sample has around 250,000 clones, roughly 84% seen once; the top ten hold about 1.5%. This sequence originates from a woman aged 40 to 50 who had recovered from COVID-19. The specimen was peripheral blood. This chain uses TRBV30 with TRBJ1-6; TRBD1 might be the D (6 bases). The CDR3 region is CAWCITGSYNSPLHF. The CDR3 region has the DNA TGTGCCTGGTGTATTACAGGGTCCTATAATTCACCCCTCCACTTT.